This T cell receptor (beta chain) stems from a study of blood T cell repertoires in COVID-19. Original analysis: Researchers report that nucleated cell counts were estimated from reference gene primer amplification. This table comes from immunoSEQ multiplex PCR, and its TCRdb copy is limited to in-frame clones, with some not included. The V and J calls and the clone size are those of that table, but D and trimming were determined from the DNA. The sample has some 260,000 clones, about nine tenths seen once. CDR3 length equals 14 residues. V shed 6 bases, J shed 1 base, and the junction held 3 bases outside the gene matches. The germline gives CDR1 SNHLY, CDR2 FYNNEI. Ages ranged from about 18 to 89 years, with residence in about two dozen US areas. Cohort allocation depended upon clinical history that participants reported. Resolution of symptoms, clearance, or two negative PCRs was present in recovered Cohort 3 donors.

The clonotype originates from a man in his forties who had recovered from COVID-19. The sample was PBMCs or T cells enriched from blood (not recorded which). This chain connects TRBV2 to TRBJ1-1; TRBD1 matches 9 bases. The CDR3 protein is CASRTGGWNTEAFF. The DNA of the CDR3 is TGTGCCAGCAGGACAGGGGGTTGGAACACTGAAGCTTTCTTT.